These T cell receptor beta chains were read from a single sample in a study of blood T cells in healthy people across ages. One entry per CDR3 protein results from TCRdb running MiXCR on the 5' RACE reads. This sample has roughly 730,000 distinct CDR3 sequences; just over 55% occur once, and the top ten carry about a quarter. What was sequenced was blood. The receptors come from a man aged 35 to 55 in good health. Both conserved end residues are part of each CDR3. The D gene is left open where the match is weak. Clone size is given for some rows only: seen once, a few or many times, or a class if the clone is expanded.

v_gene: TRBV7-3
abundance: few
d_gene: TRBD2
j_gene: TRBJ2-1
CDR3nt: TGTGCCAGCAGCCCGGGCCCCACCCAGCGGGGGTACAATGAGCAGTTCTTC
CDR3aa: CASSPGPTQRGYNEQFF

v_gene: TRBV4-3
abundance: NA
d_gene: NA
j_gene: TRBJ2-1
CDR3nt: TGCGCCAGCAGCCAAGCCCGCGACGGTTACAATGAGCAGTTCTTC
CDR3aa: CASSQARDGYNEQFF

v_gene: TRBV5-4
abundance: NA
d_gene: TRBD2
j_gene: TRBJ2-5
CDR3nt: TGTGCCAGCAGCTCCGCTAGCGGGGGGACGTGGGAGACCCAGTACTTC
CDR3aa: CASSSASGGTWETQYF

v_gene: TRBV4-2
abundance: NA
d_gene: NA
j_gene: TRBJ2-1
CDR3nt: TGTGCCAGCAGCCAAGAGATAGCCTTAAGCTCCTACAATGAGCAGTTCTTC
CDR3aa: CASSQEIALSSYNEQFF

v_gene: TRBV29-1
abundance: NA
d_gene: NA
j_gene: TRBJ2-2
CDR3nt: TGCAGCGTTGACCAAGTATCGGGCAGCACCGGGGAGCTGTTTTTT
CDR3aa: CSVDQVSGSTGELFF

v_gene: TRBV19
abundance: NA
d_gene: NA
j_gene: TRBJ2-3
CDR3nt: TGTGCCAGTAAAGATCCGGGAGCCACAGATACGCAGTATTTT
CDR3aa: CASKDPGATDTQYF

v_gene: TRBV15
abundance: few
d_gene: NA
j_gene: TRBJ1-6
CDR3nt: TGTGCCACCAGACTAAGAACTAATTCACCCCTCCACTTT
CDR3aa: CATRLRTNSPLHF

v_gene: TRBV5-1
abundance: many
d_gene: TRBD1
j_gene: TRBJ2-3
CDR3nt: TGCGCCAGCAGCCCAGGGACAGGGGAAGTGGATACGCAGTATTTT
CDR3aa: CASSPGTGEVDTQYF

v_gene: TRBV2
abundance: NA
d_gene: TRBD1
j_gene: TRBJ1-2
CDR3nt: TGTGCCAGCAGTGAACGTGGGACAGGGCCTTATGGCTACACCTTC
CDR3aa: CASSERGTGPYGYTF

v_gene: TRBV3-1
abundance: NA
d_gene: NA
j_gene: TRBJ1-5
CDR3nt: TGTGCCAGCTCACAGGGCCTCAATCAGCCCCAGCATTTT
CDR3aa: CASSQGLNQPQHF

v_gene: TRBV7-2
abundance: NA
d_gene: TRBD2
j_gene: TRBJ2-3
CDR3nt: TGTGCCAGCAGCCAACCGGGACTAGCGGATAGCACAGATACGCAGTATTTT
CDR3aa: CASSQPGLADSTDTQYF

v_gene: TRBV7-9
abundance: NA
d_gene: NA
j_gene: TRBJ2-7
CDR3nt: TGTGCCAGCAGCTTAGCGCTCCCAGGCCGCTGGGCCTACGAGCAGTGCTTC
CDR3aa: CASSLALPGRWAYEQCF

v_gene: TRBV15
abundance: NA
d_gene: NA
j_gene: TRBJ2-1
CDR3nt: TGTGCCACCAGCAGAGGTGGGGTTGGTCGCGAGCAGTTCTTC
CDR3aa: CATSRGGVGREQFF

v_gene: TRBV28
abundance: NA
d_gene: NA
j_gene: TRBJ1-1
CDR3nt: TGTGCCAGCAACCTACAAGGGGGAGGGCTGATGAACACTGAAGCTTTCTTT
CDR3aa: CASNLQGGGLMNTEAFF

v_gene: TRBV28
abundance: NA
d_gene: NA
j_gene: TRBJ2-7
CDR3nt: TGTGCCAGCACCTCTTCGGGCTACGAGCAGTACTTC
CDR3aa: CASTSSGYEQYF

v_gene: TRBV5-4
abundance: NA
d_gene: NA
j_gene: TRBJ2-3
CDR3nt: TGTGCCAGCAGCCACACGGGGGACAGAGGAGATACGCAGTATTTT
CDR3aa: CASSHTGDRGDTQYF

v_gene: TRBV9
abundance: few
d_gene: TRBD2
j_gene: TRBJ2-3
CDR3nt: TGTGCCAGCAGCGTGATAGCGGGTACAGATACGCAGTATTTT
CDR3aa: CASSVIAGTDTQYF

v_gene: TRBV29-1
abundance: NA
d_gene: NA
j_gene: TRBJ1-2
CDR3nt: TGCAGCGACGAAGGGACGGCGAGGGAGAAGGTTGGCTACACCTTC
CDR3aa: CSDEGTAREKVGYTF

v_gene: TRBV7-2
abundance: NA
d_gene: TRBD2
j_gene: TRBJ2-1
CDR3nt: TGTGCCAGCAGCCTATTTAGCGGGGGGGCCAATGAGCAGTTCTTC
CDR3aa: CASSLFSGGANEQFF

v_gene: TRBV25-1
abundance: NA
d_gene: TRBD2
j_gene: TRBJ2-1
CDR3nt: TGTGCCAGCAGTGAATCGGGGCAGCGGGGGGCGTACAATGAGCAGTTCTTC
CDR3aa: CASSESGQRGAYNEQFF

v_gene: TRBV6-6
abundance: NA
d_gene: NA
j_gene: TRBJ2-7
CDR3nt: TGTGCCAGCAGTTACTGGCAGAATATCTACGAGCAGTACTTC
CDR3aa: CASSYWQNIYEQYF

v_gene: TRBV20-1
abundance: NA
d_gene: TRBD1
j_gene: TRBJ2-1
CDR3nt: TGCAGTGGCCGGGACAGGGGGTTTAATGAGCAGTTCTTC
CDR3aa: CSGRDRGFNEQFF

v_gene: TRBV15
abundance: NA
d_gene: NA
j_gene: TRBJ2-1
CDR3nt: TGTGCCACCAGCTGGGACTTCCCCGGGACGAGCTCCTACAATGAGCAGTTCTTC
CDR3aa: CATSWDFPGTSSYNEQFF